The T cell receptor beta chain described here comes from a study of human T cells and chemical hapten exposure. J was trimmed by 8 bases and V by 4 bases; bases with no gene match: 8. The CDR3 extends over 15 amino acids. From germline, CDR1 is SGHVS and CDR2 FNYEAQ. TCRdb redid the calling of the RACE reads with MiXCR, one entry per CDR3 protein. The sample shows some 350,000 distinct CDR3 sequences, 6% to 7% of them seen only once. This clonotype was seen at least ten times. Time point here: patch test 2, 6 weeks after DPC sensitization. Regarding treatment: therapeutic diphenylcyclopropenone sensitization with weekly scalp DPC.

The rearrangement links TRBV7-6 to TRBJ2-1, with 10 bases lining up with TRBD2. This specimen was whole blood, taken in connection with sensitization to the hapten diphenylcyclopropenone (DPC). This clonotype was sampled from a woman under 30 with alopecia areata. Some clones in this sample may be carry-over from other donors' samples. Here the CDR3 DNA reads TGTGCCAGCAGCTCCGCAGCGGGGGGGCGTGATGAGCAGTTCTTC. This translates into CASSSAAGGRDEQFF.